This T cell receptor (beta chain) derives from a study of shared clonotypes between healthy human individuals (dated by TCRdb to 2020 to 2022). General notes on the study: The cohort comprised a couple of women and a few men aged 18 to 49 years. For each donor, CD4 naive and CD4 memory were each given three plates, CD8 naive was given two plates, and CD8 memory was given one plate. Blood TCR repertoires of roughly five healthy adults were deeply sequenced to estimate repertoire size and the extent of clonotype sharing between individuals. Libraries were prepared and TCR repertoires were sequenced by different laboratories using diverse techniques, in order to increase sequencing depth and limit assay-specific biases. Each donor's leukapheresis produced roughly between roughly 0.85 and 10 billion PBMCs.

Broad study findings and their caveats: The genetic and exposure-history diversity represented was limited by the small number of donors. Incomplete sequencing was indicated by rarefaction of sorted-subset datasets, despite the large sequencing depth. Compared with non-shared clonotypes, clonotypes shared by all four sorted-subset donors had higher generation probabilities. Sampling was limited to blood, and TCR repertoires in tissue likely differ from TCR repertoires in blood. Larger estimated clonotype richness was generally found for naive subsets than for memory subsets. When a handful of donors were compared, the shared fraction of clonotypes was about 5.4% for naive CD4, over 3% for naive CD8, about 2.5% for memory CD4, and under 0.5% for memory CD8. Pairwise subsampling led to the expectation that sequencing depth would affect the degree of clonotype sharing among donors.

A remark on this clone: Its antigen remains undetermined. There are no base qualities to consult, and no much larger clone falls within one base.

Using the deep immunoSEQ assay, TCR CDR3 regions were amplified from genomic DNA by multiplex PCR. Extracted genomic DNA from each cell subset was spread evenly across all wells of several immunoSEQ 96-well plates, with each plate serving as a replicate. For sorted subsets, approximately 190 ng genomic DNA, equal to about 30,000 T cell genomes, was loaded into each replicate PCR. Purified libraries were quantified with a Qubit 3.0 fluorometer, sized on a Bioanalyzer 2100, and re-quantified with the KAPA Library Quantification kit. Every immunoSEQ 96-well plate was sequenced on a dedicated single-read 150-cycle Illumina NextSeq 550 flow cell. On the study's bioinformatics: Because the immunoSEQ output included only junctional sequences and no quality scores, the filtering could not be the same as the filtering used for full-length reads. To assign V/J genes and CDR3, sequences were annotated using PyIR, a Python wrapper for IgBLAST v1.9, with IMGT germline references. Reads with weak V/J assignments (E-value above 1e-6), missing CDR3, stop codons, out-of-frame junctions, or ambiguous translated residues were removed. V3J clonotypes were defined by identical inferred V gene, J gene, and CDR3 amino acid sequence. Percentage overlap between repertoires was computed as shared unique clonotypes divided by the size of the smaller repertoire. Repertoire richness was assessed with RTK rarefaction, the Chao1 estimator, and Recon v2.1 estimates of unobserved clonotypes. Generation probabilities for all TCRbeta clonotypes obtained by the gDNA method from a few donors were computed using OLGA. The source is immuneACCESS, and TCRdb retained only in-frame sequences with V and J called. Part of the clones is not carried over; for the studies checked, unresolved V genes explain less than half of this, and the remainder is unexplained. V, J and clone size derive from that table, while D and trimming were established from the DNA sequence. The sample table holds over a million clones, of which approximately 70% were seen once. Approximately 1.5% of the sample is in the top ten clones.

CDR1 and CDR2, per the germline V gene, are WSHSY and SAAADI. V was cut back by 3 bases and J by 3 bases, leaving a gap of 18 bases between them. The CDR3 holds 17 amino acids from the cysteine to the phenylalanine. Only CDR3 DNA is held: 51 bases, read in frame from base 1. Donors were healthy HIV-negative adults with no recently reported acute infections or vaccinations. Only Caucasian adults living in Nashville, Tennessee, USA were represented among the donors. CD4+ T cells were enriched by magnetic negative selection; naive cells were then positively selected on CD45RA, and the negative fraction formed the memory subset. Blood was obtained by leukapheresis, after which PBMCs were separated by Ficoll-Histopaque density gradient centrifugation and cryopreserved in liquid nitrogen vapor phase. Analytical flow cytometry was used to check the purity and quantity of each magnetically sorted T cell population. Genomic DNA was isolated from each sorted fraction and quantified by UV absorbance on a Nanodrop 2000c.

The rearrangement joined TRBV10-2 to TRBJ2-1; the D gene is possibly TRBD2, with 5 bases matching. Sequences were obtained from memory CD4+ T cells sorted from blood. What this sample's cell subset or site label stands for: CD45RA-negative fraction. The receptor was derived from a man aged 18 to 30 in good health. The CDR3 corresponds to CASSEGGLRDGYNEQFF. The sequenced DNA: TGCGCCAGCAGTGAAGGAGGACTCCGTGACGGCTACAATGAGCAGTTCTTC.